Following are 31 T cell receptor beta chains from one sample sequenced in a study of regulatory T cells in long-lasting Graves disease. Through Arm-PCR of CDR3 regions and iRepertoire HTBI primers, TCR beta libraries were built. TCRdb re-called the multiplex PCR reads through MiXCR, storing one row per CDR3 protein. The sample has approximately 500,000 distinct CDR3 sequences, 20% to 25% seen once; the top ten hold more than 6%. As for time point: persistent/refractory GD, antithyroid drugs over 5 years with positive TRAb. From PBMCs, RNA was extracted and then used to make the TCR library. The sequenced sample was peripheral blood mononuclear cells (PBMCs), obtained when the disease was refractory, from a patient treated with antithyroid drugs. These receptors all come from a female donor with Graves disease.

Details on this clonotype: In this CDR3 the conserved last residue, phenylalanine or tryptophan, is missing, so a read error is likely. The chain is built from TRBV5-1 and TRBJ1-5, with unresolved D. V gave up 0 bases and J gave up 3 bases, with 13 bases separating them. The germline V gene encodes CDR1 SGHRS and CDR2 YFSETQ. The CDR3 has 16 amino acids. The CDR3 sequence is CASSLEGMGVNQPQHS. In nucleotides, the CDR3 is TGCGCCAGCAGCTTGGAAGGGATGGGAGTCAATCAGCCCCAGCATTCT.

Details on this clonotype: This may stem from a read error, because a much larger clone lies one nucleotide away. The J gene is TRBJ2-2, the V gene TRBV2, with 7 bases matching TRBD2. Germline-derived CDR1 and CDR2 are SNHLY and FYNNEI. The length of the CDR3 is 18 residues. The CDR3 loop reads CAGSEAGKGGTYTGELFF. CDR3 DNA sequence: TGTGCCGGCAGTGAAGCGGGGAAGGGAGGGACCTACACCGGGGAGCTGTTTTTT.

This clonotype came up many times. The rearrangement links TRBV12-5 to TRBJ1-1, with D unclear. Germline V lookup: CDR1 LGHNT, CDR2 FRNRAP. This CDR3 contains 11 residues. The V end lost 3 bases, the J end lost 7 bases, and 6 bases lay between the germline ends. In DNA, the CDR3 is TGTGCTAGTGGTTTACCAGGTGAAGCTTTCTTT. It specifies CASGLPGEAFF.

The V gene is TRBV29-1, the J gene TRBJ1-3; the D is unclear. CDR3 length: 14 amino acids. The germline V gene has CDR1 SQVTM and CDR2 ANQGSEA. With 2 bases removed from V and 4 bases from J, the gap between germline ends came to 12 bases. The CDR3 coding sequence is TGCAGCGTTGAATCCGAGGGTGCCGGAAACACCATATATTTT. It yields the protein CSVESEGAGNTIYF.

This clonotype was seen repeatedly, ten times or more. The rearrangement uses TRBV6-1 and TRBJ2-2, with D maybe TRBD1 (7 bases). CDR1 is MNHNS, CDR2 SASEGT, per germline. The CDR3 loop spans 14 amino acids. V was trimmed by 6 bases and J by 7 bases, leaving 15 bases between them. The CDR3 DNA follows: TGTGCCAGCAGACCCTCAGGGGGGAGCGGGGAGCTGTTTTTT. This encodes CASRPSGGSGELFF.

The CDR3 DNA sequence: TGTGCCAGCAGCCCCCGGGACAGAAAGAGCTCCTACGAGCAGTACTTC. This codes for CASSPRDRKSSYEQYF. This chain uses TRBV7-9 with TRBJ2-7; TRBD1 aligns across 7 bases. The CDR3 has 16 residues. V gave up 5 bases and J gave up 0 bases; unmatched junction bases: 10. CDR1 is SEHNR, CDR2 FQNEAQ, per germline (reference sequence). The variable domain in full, with the rest retrieved from reference TRBV7-9 and TRBJ2-7, is DTGVSQNPRHKITKRGQNVTFRCDPISEHNRLYWYRQTLGQGPEFLTYFQNEAQLEKSRLLSDRFSAERPKGSFSTLEIQRTEQGDSAMYLCASSPRDRKSSYEQYFGPGTRLTVT.

V gene TRBV9 combines with J gene TRBJ2-7; D ambiguous. V was pared by 4 bases and J by 0 bases, with 14 bases between. This CDR3 has 15 amino acids. Germline V gives CDR1 SGDLS, CDR2 YYNGEE. This chain's CDR3 is CASSPPRLSSYEQYF. CDR3 DNA sequence: TGTGCCAGCAGCCCCCCTCGACTTAGCTCCTACGAGCAGTACTTC.

This clonotype has ten or more counts. V is TRBV27 and J is TRBJ1-2; tentative D call: TRBD1 (6 bases). Looked up from germline, CDR1 is MNHEY and CDR2 is SMNVEV (reference sequence). V lost 4 bases, J lost 6 bases, and 9 bases lay in between. CDR3 length: 12 residues. The CDR3, as DNA: TGTGCCAGCAGTTCAGGGGTCAATGGCTACACCTTC. It translates to CASSSGVNGYTF.

This clonotype occurred many times. The rearrangement joins TRBV28 to TRBJ2-7, with D possibly being TRBD1 (7 bases). This CDR3 comprises 14 residues. Between the trimmed V and J ends, which lost 3 bases and 2 bases, there was a span of 11 bases. From germline, CDR1 is MDHEN and CDR2 SYDVKM. The CDR3 reads CASSLQGGTYEQYF. In nucleotides, the CDR3 is TGTGCCAGCAGTTTGCAGGGGGGAACCTACGAGCAGTACTTC.

V gene TRBV29-1 combines with J gene TRBJ1-2, with D possibly matching TRBD1 (5 bases). V lost 6 bases, J lost 6 bases, and 11 bases lay in between. CDR3 length: 11 amino acids. Germline loops: CDR1 SQVTM, CDR2 ANQGSEA. CDR3 coding DNA: TGCAGCGTCCCCTGGGGGGATGGCTACACCTTC. It encodes CSVPWGDGYTF.

V gene TRBV5-5 combines with J gene TRBJ2-3; D may be TRBD1 or TRBD2 (5 bases each). CDR3 length: 14 residues. V was cut by 3 bases and J by 1 base, with 9 bases left in between. Germline CDR1 reads SGHKS; CDR2 reads YYEKEE (reference sequence). The CDR3 nucleotides read TGTGCCAGCAGCTGGGGGACCGGCACAGATACGCAGTATTTT. Translated: CASSWGTGTDTQYF.

This clonotype was observed a few times. The chain employs TRBV28 and TRBJ1-5; unclear D gene. Germline lookup yields CDR1 MDHEN and CDR2 SYDVKM. Trimming removed 3 bases from V and 2 bases from J, with 14 bases in between. The CDR3 is 16 residues long. The CDR3 spells CASSFRVVRRNQPQHF. The CDR3 region has the DNA TGTGCCAGCAGTTTTAGGGTGGTCCGGCGCAATCAGCCCCAGCATTTT.

This clonotype was seen a handful of times. The CDR3 sequence: CASSFDPRGAFF. CDR3 DNA sequence: TGTGCCAGCAGTTTTGACCCAAGGGGAGCTTTCTTT. The chain combines TRBV12-3 or TRBV12-4 with TRBJ1-1; perhaps TRBD1 as D (5 bases). With 3 bases removed from V and 10 bases from J, the gap between germline ends came to 12 bases. The CDR3 is 12 amino acids.

In this sample, this clonotype turned up a few times. The conserved closing phenylalanine or tryptophan is absent in this CDR3, likely reflecting a read error. The chain is built from TRBV24-1 and TRBJ1-2; D gene unclear. V lost 9 bases and J lost 4, with 14 bases in between. The CDR3 sequence is 13 residues long. Germline V gene sequence: CDR1 KGHDR, CDR2 SFDVKD. The CDR3 loop is CATSGPGSYGYTS. CDR3 coding DNA: TGTGCCACCTCAGGACCTGGAAGCTATGGCTACACCTCC.

The chain links TRBV20-1 to TRBJ2-7; TRBD1 aligns across 7 bases. CDR1 and CDR2 (germline): DFQATT, SNEGSKA (reference sequence). Trimming removed 3 bases from V and 6 bases from J; junction bases left unmatched: 5. The CDR3 loop spans 12 amino acids. The CDR3 DNA sequence: TGCAGTGCTAGGAGACAGGGCCTCGAGCAGTACTTC. Residues: CSARRQGLEQYF.

CDR3 region: CASSDRESYGYTF. The CDR3 DNA is TGTGCCAGCAGTGACCGTGAGTCCTATGGCTACACCTTC. The chain combines TRBV25-1 with TRBJ1-2, with D unclear. The V end was cut by 3 bases, the J end by 4 bases, with 9 bases between. The germline CDR1 and CDR2 sequences are MGHDK and SYGVNS. CDR3 length equals 13 residues.

The table lists this clonotype with a few counts. This chain joins TRBV19 and TRBJ2-7; tentatively, D is TRBD1 (5 bases). The CDR3 is made up of 14 amino acids. Trimming removed 7 bases at V and 3 bases at J, with 16 bases between. Germline lookup yields CDR1 LNHDA and CDR2 SQIVND (reference sequence). CDR3 in amino acids: CASTPGGADYEQYF. The CDR3 bases are TGTGCCAGTACCCCTGGTGGGGCGGACTACGAGCAGTACTTC.

This clonotype came up many times. The DNA of the CDR3 is TGTGCCAGCAGAACCGACAGGAGCTCCTACGAGCAGTACTTC. This sequence encodes CASRTDRSSYEQYF. The chain has TRBV27 and TRBJ2-7; tentative D call: TRBD1 (6 bases). The CDR3 runs to 14 residues. Per germline, CDR1 MNHEY and CDR2 SMNVEV (reference sequence). With 6 bases removed from V and 0 bases from J, the gap between germline ends came to 12 bases.

This clonotype has ten or more counts. The chain couples TRBV12-3 or TRBV12-4 to TRBJ2-7; the D is unclear. The CDR3 is made up of 11 amino acids. Trimming left V 8 bases short and J 7 bases short, with 12 bases between. CDR3 sequence (DNA): TGTGCCAGCGCTGCGCGGTCGGAGCAGTACTTC. This codes for CASAARSEQYF.

This clonotype was seen at least ten times. This rearrangement joins TRBV6-1 to TRBJ2-5; D is undetermined. Per germline, CDR1 MNHNS and CDR2 SASEGT. This CDR3 spans 14 amino acids. Trimming pared 3 bases from V and 7 bases from J, leaving 15 bases between. The CDR3 DNA reads as TGTGCCAGCAGTGATGAGTCCTTCGATGGGACCCAGTACTTC. This sequence encodes CASSDESFDGTQYF.

A note on this clonotype: A read error may account for a junction end that differs from germline. The chain carries TRBV2 and TRBJ1-4; perhaps TRBD1 as D (6 bases). CDR1 SNHLY and CDR2 FYNNEI come from the germline V gene. The CDR3 spans 12 residues. The CDR3 DNA reads as TGTGCCAGAGGGGGGCCTAATGAAAAACTGCCTTTT. Encoded protein: CARGGPNEKLPF.

This clonotype was seen more than once but under ten times. The V call is TRBV29-1, the J call TRBJ1-2; no firm D call. Germline lookup yields CDR1 SQVTM and CDR2 ANQGSEA. CDR3 length equals 13 residues. Between the trimmed V and J ends, which lost 4 bases and 2 bases, there was a span of 11 bases. The CDR3 sequence: CSVGGPVNYGYTF. The DNA for the CDR3 is TGCAGCGTTGGCGGACCTGTAAACTATGGCTACACCTTC.

This clonotype came up a few times. The V call is TRBV7-9, the J call TRBJ1-6; 10 bases are a match to TRBD1. CDR3 length: 19 amino acids. From germline, CDR1 is SEHNR and CDR2 FQNEAQ (reference sequence). With 5 bases clipped from V and 9 bases from J, the junction kept 19 bases outside the gene matches. CDR3 in DNA: TGTGCCAGCAGCGTTCCGCCCGGGACAGGGGAACGTCAGGTTTCACCCCTCCACTTT. Translation: CASSVPPGTGERQVSPLHF.

Note on this clonotype: This may stem from a read error, because a much larger clone lies one nucleotide away. This chain connects TRBV19 to TRBJ1-2, with 8 bases fitting TRBD1. V lost 5 bases, J lost 6 bases, and 8 bases stayed unmatched. CDR1 is LNHDA, CDR2 SQIVND, per germline (reference sequence). The CDR3 totals 14 residues. CDR3 sequence reads: CASSWQGANHGYTF. CDR3 nucleotides: TGTGCCAGTAGTTGGCAGGGGGCGAACCATGGCTACACCTTC.

A remark on this clonotype: A much larger clone lies one base from this, so it may be a read error. The V call is TRBV6-1, the J call TRBJ1-4; D might be TRBD1 (6 bases). The CDR3 extends over 14 amino acids. Germline-derived CDR1 and CDR2 are MNHNS and SASEGT. The CDR3 spells CATQGKSTSEKLFF. Here the CDR3 DNA reads TGTGCCACCCAGGGGAAGTCAACTAGTGAAAAACTGTTTTTT.

This clonotype was picked up many times. This chain connects TRBV27 to TRBJ1-2; TRBD1 might be the D (5 bases). V was trimmed by 4 bases and J by 3 bases, leaving 12 bases between them. The CDR3 totals 14 residues. Germline V gives CDR1 MNHEY, CDR2 SMNVEV (reference sequence). CDR3 sequence reads: CASSYGGPDYGYTF. CDR3 bases: TGTGCCAGCAGTTATGGGGGTCCTGACTATGGCTACACCTTC.

A few counts support this clonotype. The chain joins TRBV6-5 to TRBJ2-5; 7 bases line up with TRBD2. The CDR3 is 14 amino acids. Germline CDR1 and CDR2: MNHEY and SVGAGI. V lost 0 bases to trimming and J lost 4 bases; unmatched junction nucleotides: 2. CDR3: CASSYSGLRETQYF. The CDR3 nucleotides read TGTGCCAGCAGTTACTCGGGACTAAGAGAGACCCAGTACTTC.

This clonotype was seen at least ten times. This chain joins TRBV28 and TRBJ2-7, with 8 bases aligning to TRBD1. The germline V gene has CDR1 MDHEN and CDR2 SYDVKM. This CDR3 has 14 amino acids. With 5 bases clipped from V and 4 bases from J, the junction kept 7 bases outside the gene matches. The CDR3 sequence: CASSLRTGSYEQYF. CDR3 nucleotides: TGTGCCAGCAGTCTCCGGACAGGGTCGTACGAGCAGTACTTC.

Comments on this clonotype: The junction differs from germline at one of its ends, possibly a read error. The J gene is TRBJ2-2, the V gene TRBV30, with TRBD1 matching 8 bases. The CDR3 covers 13 residues. In germline, CDR1 is GTSNPN, CDR2 SVGIG (reference sequence). CDR3 amino acids: CARLQGDTGKLFF. CDR3 nucleotide sequence: TGTGCCCGACTACAGGGGGACACCGGGAAGCTGTTTTTT. The variable domain in full, completed from reference TRBV30 and TRBJ2-2, reads SQTIHQWPATLVQPVGSPLSLECTVEGTSNPNLYWYRQAAGRGLQLLFYSVGIGQISSEVPQNLSASRPQDRQFILSSKKLLLSDSGFYLCARLQGDTGKLFFGEGSRLTVL.

This clonotype appeared a few times. This chain links TRBV3-1 with TRBJ1-1; D gene ambiguous. The length of the CDR3 is 13 residues. Trimming removed 6 bases from V and 5 bases from J, with 13 bases in between. Germline values: CDR1 LGHDT, CDR2 YNNKEL (reference sequence). The DNA for the CDR3 is TGTGCCAGCAGGGCCAGGAGTCAGACTGAAGCTTTCTTT. Translating it yields CASRARSQTEAFF.

This clonotype was seen ten or more times. The V call is TRBV27, the J call TRBJ1-1; D is undetermined. There are 13 residues in the CDR3. Trimming removed 2 bases from V and 2 bases from J, with 6 bases in between. In germline, CDR1 is MNHEY, CDR2 SMNVEV (reference sequence). In DNA, the CDR3 is TGTGCCAGCAGTTTAATTTTTAACACTGAAGCTTTCTTT. Its translation is CASSLIFNTEAFF.